This TCR beta chain was recorded in a study of vaccination effects on CD4 cells after COVID-19 (dated by TCRdb to the early 2020s). In the study overall: Two doses of either the BNT162b2 or the mRNA-1273 mRNA SARS-CoV-2 vaccine were administered to participants. Cultures from other donors in the study were sequenced with the Oncomine TCR Beta short-read assay on an Illumina iSeq 100. The study compared SARS-CoV-2 spike-specific CD4+ TCR repertoires before and after mRNA vaccination in COVID-19 convalescent patients and infection-naive vaccine recipients. The full study included 9 to 10 COVID-19 convalescent patients and several SARS-CoV-2-naive healthy vaccine recipients.

Reading from cysteine to phenylalanine, the CDR3 counts 12 amino acids. Of all the DNA, just the CDR3 is kept, 36 bases in frame from base 1. V is reduced by 6 bases and J by 7 bases, leaving a spacing of 9 bases between them. In the ViraFEST assay, PBMC were stimulated with viral peptide pools, and TCR sequencing was then used to find antigen-specific CD4+ T cell clonotypes based on their expansion. After about 10 days of culture, CD4+ T cells were isolated with the EasySep CD4+ T cell isolation kit. Negative nucleocapsid antibody results before and after vaccination confirmed that the healthy vaccine recipients had no prior SARS-CoV-2 infection. About 2.1 million PBMC per well were cultured in IMDM with 5% human AB serum, about 9.4 IU/ml IL-2 and gentamicin, plus 10 ug/ml peptides. Half of the culture medium was replaced with fresh IL-2-containing medium on days 3 and 7. Unless otherwise noted, each peptide stimulation condition was cultured in triplicate wells. PBMC were separated from whole blood using Ficoll-Paque Plus gradient centrifugation and were then either cryopreserved at -140C or used fresh. The overlapping peptide pools covered the spike proteins of SARS-CoV-2 and of the common cold coronaviruses HCoV-NL63, HCoV-OC43 and HCoV-229E. Genomic DNA was extracted from cultured CD4+ T cells with the QIAamp micro DNA kit.

Points the paper makes about the study in general: Both infection-induced and vaccine-induced clones contracted markedly at late post-vaccination timepoints, which is consistent with waning T cell responses. Limitations of the study were the small number of convalescent patients and the absence of early post-infection timepoints. In healthy vaccine recipients, vaccine-induced clones were almost all SARS-CoV-2 mono-reactive, with only 1 of 255 being cross-reactive with common cold coronaviruses.

Library preparation was by the immunoSEQ multiplex PCR assay. DNA from the cultured and isolated CD4+ T cells underwent TCR beta CDR3 sequencing. The authors processed their data as follows. Non-productive TCR sequences were removed, reads were trimmed to the CDR3 region, and CDR3s of at least 7 amino acids were retained. Antigen-specific clonotypes were identified using the MANAFEST web app by comparison of expansion in peptide wells against reference cultures. For clones to be considered positive, expansion at FDR<0.05 versus reference and all other wells, an odds ratio above 5, and a frequency above 0.1% in two replicate wells were required. A clonotype was called cross-reactive if it was significantly expanded both in SARS-CoV-2 spike wells and in at least one common cold coronavirus spike condition. CDR3 similarity was assessed by Levenshtein distance with the stringdist R package, and unrooted trees were built with ape in R 3.6.1. This is the immuneACCESS table as TCRdb keeps it, with only in-frame sequences that have V and J called. A part of the clones is gone; compared with another copy, unresolved V genes explain less than half, and the rest is unexplained. V and J calls and clone size are those listed in that table; D and trimming were worked out from the DNA. Across this sample there are about 54,000 clones, with around 80% seen only once. Roughly 2.3% of the sample is taken by the ten largest.

As regards this clone: The antigen it binds to is not known. No quality values exist for individual bases; no much larger clone is one base distant.

The sample was CD4+ T cells from PBMCs cultured with HCoV-229E spike peptides, taken before COVID-19 vaccination. In the paper's terms, the cell subset or site label means: HCoV-229E spike overlapping peptide pool stimulation. Recombination joined TRBV12-3 or TRBV12-4 with TRBJ1-4; possibly the D gene is TRBD1, per 5 matching bases. This sequence was found in a human donor who received a COVID-19 vaccine. At the DNA level, the sequence is TGTGCCAGCAGCCCTGACAGTGAAAAACTGTTTTTT. This yields the protein CASSPDSEKLFF.